Listed below are T cell receptor beta chains from one sample, sequenced in a study of T cell clonotyping in hematopoietic cell transplantation. TCRdb's table, derived via immunoSEQ multiplex PCR, lists solely in-frame clones and lacks some. The sample lists some 17,000 clones, almost 90% occurring once. Material for sequencing was peripheral blood mononuclear cells. Receptors were obtained from a man in his fifties in good health. Some clones in this sample may be carry-over from other donors' samples. The CDR3 runs from the conserved cysteine through the conserved F or W. The order of the fields is CDR3 protein, CDR3 DNA, J gene, V gene, clone size, CDR3 length, D gene. A D gene is named only where the DNA matches it firmly. Size tells how often a clone was seen (once, few, many) or the class of an expanded clone, and some rows leave it out.

cdr3_aa: CASRVSRGNSPLHF
cdr3_nt: TGTGCCAGCCGGGTGAGCAGGGGGAATTCACCCCTCCACTTT
j_call: TRBJ1-6
v_call: TRBV5-4
clone_size: few
cdr3_length: 14
d_call: TRBD1

cdr3_aa: CASSRASSGTQYF
cdr3_nt: TGTGCCAGCAGCCGAGCCTCGTCCGGGACCCAGTACTTC
j_call: TRBJ2-5
v_call: TRBV14
clone_size: NA
cdr3_length: 13
d_call: NA

cdr3_aa: CASSWDNSGNTIYF
cdr3_nt: TGTGCCAGCAGCTGGGACAACTCTGGAAACACCATATATTTT
j_call: TRBJ1-3
v_call: TRBV6-5
clone_size: NA
cdr3_length: 14
d_call: NA

cdr3_aa: CASSWRTENTEAFF
cdr3_nt: TGCGCCAGCAGCTGGAGGACGGAAAACACTGAAGCTTTCTTT
j_call: TRBJ1-1
v_call: TRBV5-1
clone_size: once
cdr3_length: 14
d_call: NA

cdr3_aa: CSVEESPGQDIQYF
cdr3_nt: TGCAGCGTTGAAGAATCCCCAGGTCAGGACATTCAGTACTTC
j_call: TRBJ2-4
v_call: TRBV29-1
clone_size: once
cdr3_length: 14
d_call: NA

cdr3_aa: CAWSVGTATTF
cdr3_nt: TGTGCCTGGAGTGTAGGGACGGCGACTACCTTC
j_call: TRBJ1-2
v_call: TRBV30
clone_size: NA
cdr3_length: 11
d_call: NA

cdr3_aa: CASSFGEDQPQHF
cdr3_nt: TGTGCCAGCAGCTTTGGAGAAGATCAGCCCCAGCATTTT
j_call: TRBJ1-5
v_call: TRBV13
clone_size: NA
cdr3_length: 13
d_call: NA

cdr3_aa: CASTGPRGPEAFF
cdr3_nt: TGTGCCAGCACTGGACCCCGAGGCCCTGAAGCTTTCTTT
j_call: TRBJ1-1
v_call: TRBV25-1
clone_size: NA
cdr3_length: 13
d_call: NA

cdr3_aa: CASTFGYSTEAFF
cdr3_nt: TGTGCCAGTACCTTTGGATACTCCACTGAAGCTTTCTTT
j_call: TRBJ1-1
v_call: TRBV6-6
clone_size: NA
cdr3_length: 13
d_call: NA

cdr3_aa: CASSQDMSQEGKLFF
cdr3_nt: TGCGCCAGCAGCCAAGATATGAGCCAAGAGGGGAAACTGTTTTTT
j_call: TRBJ1-4
v_call: TRBV4-3
clone_size: NA
cdr3_length: 15
d_call: NA

cdr3_aa: CASTPFGANTGELFF
cdr3_nt: TGTGCCAGCACCCCCTTTGGGGCGAACACCGGGGAGCTGTTTTTT
j_call: TRBJ2-2
v_call: TRBV28
clone_size: NA
cdr3_length: 15
d_call: NA

cdr3_aa: CASSEQGANTEAFF
cdr3_nt: TGTGCCAGCAGTGAACAGGGGGCCAACACTGAAGCTTTCTTT
j_call: TRBJ1-1
v_call: TRBV28
clone_size: NA
cdr3_length: 14
d_call: TRBD1

cdr3_aa: CASSYADRGNEKLFF
cdr3_nt: TGTGCCAGCAGTTACGCGGACAGGGGTAATGAAAAACTGTTTTTT
j_call: TRBJ1-4
v_call: TRBV6-6
clone_size: NA
cdr3_length: 15
d_call: TRBD1

cdr3_aa: CASSHGLVAFF
cdr3_nt: TGTGCCAGCAGTCACGGTTTAGTAGCTTTCTTT
j_call: TRBJ1-1
v_call: TRBV6-5
clone_size: once
cdr3_length: 11
d_call: NA

cdr3_aa: CASSPLAGFTDTQYF
cdr3_nt: TGTGCCAGCAGTCCCTTAGCGGGGTTCACAGATACGCAGTATTTT
j_call: TRBJ2-3
v_call: TRBV11-3
clone_size: NA
cdr3_length: 15
d_call: TRBD2

cdr3_aa: CASSKAGGKLFF
cdr3_nt: TGTGCCAGCAGCAAGGCGGGGGGAAAACTGTTTTTT
j_call: TRBJ1-4
v_call: TRBV21-1
clone_size: NA
cdr3_length: 12
d_call: NA

cdr3_aa: CASSYSAVPGNSPLHF
cdr3_nt: TGTGCCAGCAGTTACTCAGCAGTCCCTGGGAATTCACCCCTCCACTTT
j_call: TRBJ1-6
v_call: TRBV6-5
clone_size: NA
cdr3_length: 16
d_call: NA

cdr3_aa: CASSFSGVRGETQYF
cdr3_nt: TGTGCCAGCAGCTTCTCCGGGGTACGTGGGGAGACCCAGTACTTC
j_call: TRBJ2-5
v_call: TRBV7-3
clone_size: NA
cdr3_length: 15
d_call: NA

cdr3_aa: CASSSQNQPQHF
cdr3_nt: TGTGCCAGTAGTTCCCAGAATCAGCCCCAGCATTTT
j_call: TRBJ1-5
v_call: TRBV19
clone_size: NA
cdr3_length: 12
d_call: NA

cdr3_aa: CSDRLPGQGAGYTF
cdr3_nt: TGCAGCGACCGATTACCGGGACAGGGAGCTGGCTACACCTTC
j_call: TRBJ1-2
v_call: TRBV29-1
clone_size: NA
cdr3_length: 14
d_call: TRBD1

cdr3_aa: CASSPSGLAGLYEQYF
cdr3_nt: TGCGCCAGCAGCCCCTCGGGACTAGCGGGACTCTACGAGCAGTACTTC
j_call: TRBJ2-7
v_call: TRBV5-1
clone_size: once
cdr3_length: 16
d_call: TRBD2

cdr3_aa: CASHSDPGQGEDNEQFF
cdr3_nt: TGTGCCAGCCACAGTGATCCCGGACAGGGCGAGGACAATGAGCAGTTCTTC
j_call: TRBJ2-1
v_call: TRBV2
clone_size: NA
cdr3_length: 17
d_call: TRBD1

cdr3_aa: CASGQMNTGELFF
cdr3_nt: TGTGCCAGCGGACAGATGAACACCGGGGAGCTGTTTTTT
j_call: TRBJ2-2
v_call: TRBV25-1
clone_size: NA
cdr3_length: 13
d_call: NA

cdr3_aa: CASRDRRGSIDEQYF
cdr3_nt: TGTGCCAGCAGAGACAGGAGGGGGTCTATTGACGAGCAGTACTTC
j_call: TRBJ2-7
v_call: TRBV2
clone_size: NA
cdr3_length: 15
d_call: NA

cdr3_aa: CASSVDAGTYEQYF
cdr3_nt: TGTGCCAGCAGCGTAGATGCAGGTACCTACGAGCAGTACTTC
j_call: TRBJ2-7
v_call: TRBV9
clone_size: NA
cdr3_length: 14
d_call: NA

cdr3_aa: CASSLANYGYTF
cdr3_nt: TGTGCCAGCTCCCTAGCTAACTATGGCTACACCTTC
j_call: TRBJ1-2
v_call: TRBV28
clone_size: NA
cdr3_length: 12
d_call: NA

cdr3_aa: CASSQDRAGNTIYF
cdr3_nt: TGTGCCAGCAGCCAAGACAGGGCCGGAAACACCATATATTTT
j_call: TRBJ1-3
v_call: TRBV7-6
clone_size: NA
cdr3_length: 14
d_call: TRBD1

cdr3_aa: CASSGRRNTEAFF
cdr3_nt: TGTGCCAGCAGCGGGAGGAGGAACACTGAAGCTTTCTTT
j_call: TRBJ1-1
v_call: TRBV7-2
clone_size: NA
cdr3_length: 13
d_call: NA

cdr3_aa: CASSESQGTYEQYF
cdr3_nt: TGTGCCAGCAGTGAATCGCAGGGGACCTACGAGCAGTACTTC
j_call: TRBJ2-7
v_call: TRBV25-1
clone_size: NA
cdr3_length: 14
d_call: NA

cdr3_aa: CAWRAGGTGSPLHF
cdr3_nt: TGTGCCTGGAGAGCGGGGGGGACGGGATCACCCCTCCACTTT
j_call: TRBJ1-6
v_call: TRBV30
clone_size: NA
cdr3_length: 14
d_call: NA

cdr3_aa: CASSATGELFF
cdr3_nt: TGTGCCAGCAGTGCCACCGGGGAGCTGTTTTTT
j_call: TRBJ2-2
v_call: TRBV25-1
clone_size: NA
cdr3_length: 11
d_call: NA

cdr3_aa: CASSAQGELYGYTF
cdr3_nt: TGTGCCAGTAGTGCGCAGGGAGAACTCTATGGCTACACCTTC
j_call: TRBJ1-2
v_call: TRBV19
clone_size: NA
cdr3_length: 14
d_call: NA

cdr3_aa: CASSETSGATGGETQYF
cdr3_nt: TGTGCCAGCAGTGAGACTAGCGGGGCCACAGGGGGGGAGACCCAGTACTTC
j_call: TRBJ2-5
v_call: TRBV2
clone_size: once
cdr3_length: 17
d_call: TRBD2